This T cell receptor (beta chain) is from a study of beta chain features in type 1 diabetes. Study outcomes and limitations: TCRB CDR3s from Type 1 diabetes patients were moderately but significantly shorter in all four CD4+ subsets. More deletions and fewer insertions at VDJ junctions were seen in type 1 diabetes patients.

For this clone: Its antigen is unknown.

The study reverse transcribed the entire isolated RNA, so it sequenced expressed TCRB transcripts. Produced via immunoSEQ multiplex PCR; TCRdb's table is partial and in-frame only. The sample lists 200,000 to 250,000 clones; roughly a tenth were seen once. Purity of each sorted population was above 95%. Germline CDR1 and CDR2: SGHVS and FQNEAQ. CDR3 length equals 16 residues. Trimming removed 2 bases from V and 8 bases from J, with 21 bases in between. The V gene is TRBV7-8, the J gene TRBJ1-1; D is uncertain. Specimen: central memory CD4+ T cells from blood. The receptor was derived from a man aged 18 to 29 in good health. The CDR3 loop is CASSLKIGIRPAEAFF. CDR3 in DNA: TGTGCCAGCAGCTTAAAAATTGGGATCCGGCCGGCGGAAGCTTTCTTT.